This T cell receptor beta chain was recorded in a study of T cell responses to AZD1222 COVID-19 vaccine. General study findings and limits: Recipients of two AZD1222 doses showed rising Spike-specific TCR breadth and depth. It should be noted that donors were predominantly white British and more often female, and clonal diversity was possibly underestimated. As reported, nearly half of all spike-specific TCRs target variant regions that are unmutated. The CD4 TCRs associated with vaccination extended across spike and predominated at 160-218 and 743-854.

Regarding this clone: What it binds is not known.

Generated by immunoSEQ multiplex PCR, the TCRdb table keeps only in-frame clones and is missing some. The data show 95,000 to 150,000 clones, with approximately 84% seen just once and around 9.4% held by the top ten. The CDR3 has 14 residues. Trimming pared 5 bases from V and 9 bases from J, leaving 14 bases between. Germline V gene data show CDR1 as SEHNR and CDR2 as FQNEAQ (reference sequence). The origin of this receptor is an adult in good health. This chain links TRBV7-9 with TRBJ1-6; a weak D match, TRBD1 (5 bases). This material consisted of peripheral blood, taken on day 0 of AZD1222 vaccination. The CDR3 sequence is CASSPGTGVSPLHF. In DNA form, the CDR3 reads TGTGCCAGCAGCCCAGGGACGGGCGTTTCACCCCTCCACTTT.